Listed below are T cell receptor beta chains from one sample, sequenced in a study of Graves' ophthalmopathy and Graves' hyperthyroidism. Each CDR3 protein is one row after TCRdb ran MiXCR on the multiplex PCR reads. The table lists around 600,000 distinct CDR3 sequences, roughly 39% of them singletons. Specimen: peripheral blood. The receptor source for this set is an adult man with Graves' ophthalmopathy. Both conserved end residues are part of each CDR3. A D gene is named only where the DNA matches it firmly. Not all rows give a size; the values are once, few, many and, for expanded clones, a class.

>TRBJ2-7|TRBV10-3|13|once|-
TGTGCCATCAGGGACACGGGTGGAGGCGAGCAGTACTTC
CAIRDTGGGEQYF
>TRBJ1-1|TRBV20-1|13|-|-
TGCAGTGCCATGGGGGGGGCGAACACTGAAGCTTTCTTT
CSAMGGANTEAFF
>TRBJ1-1|TRBV3-1|11|many|-
TGTGCCAGCAGCCAGGGTGGGTCGGCTTTCTTT
CASSQGGSAFF
>TRBJ1-5|TRBV15|16|-|-
TGTGCCACCAGCAGAGATTGGAGAAGGACAGAGAGGCCCCAGCATTTT
CATSRDWRRTERPQHF
>TRBJ2-7|TRBV7-9|15|-|-
TGTGCCAGCAGCGCTTCAGAAGGGGCCTCCTACGAGCAGTACTTC
CASSASEGASYEQYF
>TRBJ1-2|TRBV7-2|15|-|TRBD1
TGTGCCAGCAGCGCCCGACAGGGGTCGGGTCCTGGCTACACCTTC
CASSARQGSGPGYTF
>TRBJ1-1|TRBV10-3|16|-|-
TGTGCCATCAGTGAGTCTGGACCGACCGGTACTAATGAAGCTTTCTTT
CAISESGPTGTNEAFF
>TRBJ1-5|TRBV2|16|many|-
TGTGCCAGCAGTGAAGCGCTTTTCAGGTCTAGGCAGCCCCAGCATTTT
CASSEALFRSRQPQHF
>TRBJ2-2|TRBV2|13|-|-
TGTGCCAGCAGCGGGACTTACACCGGGGAGCTGTTTTTT
CASSGTYTGELFF
>TRBJ1-3|TRBV7-8|16|many|TRBD1
TGTGCCAGCAGCCCGCCGGGACAGGTCTCTGGAAACACCATATATTTT
CASSPPGQVSGNTIYF
>TRBJ1-1|TRBV6-6|16|-|TRBD1
TGTGCCAGCAGTGCCTGGGGACAGGCTCTTGACACTGAAGCTTTCTTT
CASSAWGQALDTEAFF
>TRBJ1-1|TRBV2|14|many|TRBD1
TGTGCCAGCAGTGAAGCGCGGACAGGGTCTGAAGCTTTCTTT
CASSEARTGSEAFF
>TRBJ1-5|TRBV20-1|13|many|-
TGCAGTGCTAGCCGCAGGGCGGGTCAGCCCCAGCATTTT
CSASRRAGQPQHF
>TRBJ2-5|TRBV7-9|14|many|-
TGTGCCAGCAGCTTTGGTTGGGGCGAAGAGACCCAGTACTTC
CASSFGWGEETQYF
>TRBJ1-1|TRBV29-1|14|many|-
TGCAGCGTTGACATGCCTGGTATGAACACTGAAGCTTTCTTT
CSVDMPGMNTEAFF
>TRBJ1-1|TRBV12-3/TRBV12-4|14|many|-
TGTGCCAGCAGTCAAGCACTGGGGAACACTGAAGCTTTCTTT
CASSQALGNTEAFF
>TRBJ2-7|TRBV25-1|15|-|TRBD1
TGTGCCAGCTCATCCGGATACGGACAGGGTTACGAGCAGTACTTC
CASSSGYGQGYEQYF
>TRBJ1-2|TRBV30|14|-|-
TGTGCCTGGAGTGTAGGGTTAGGAGGCTATGGCTACACCTTC
CAWSVGLGGYGYTF
>TRBJ2-5|TRBV27|16|few|TRBD2
TGTGCCAGCAGTTTAGGGGGGGACCCCTCCAGGGAGACCCAGTACTTC
CASSLGGDPSRETQYF
>TRBJ1-2|TRBV19|16|-|TRBD1
TGTGCCAGTAGTATTGCAGGACAGGGGACTAGCTATGGCTACACCTTC
CASSIAGQGTSYGYTF
>TRBJ1-4|TRBV14|13|-|-
TGTGCCAGCAGCCTGGGACGGATAAGCGAACTGTTTTTT
CASSLGRISELFF
>TRBJ2-3|TRBV7-2|15|few|TRBD2
TGTGCCAGCAGCTTATCTAGCGGGAGCACAGATACGCAGTATTTT
CASSLSSGSTDTQYF
>TRBJ1-6|TRBV10-3|14|-|-
TGTGCCATCAGTGAGCTGCGACAGCCACTAACCCTCCACTTT
CAISELRQPLTLHF
>TRBJ2-7|TRBV2|17|-|TRBD2
TGTGCCATCAGTGAGTCCGCCGCGGGAGAAGGGACCGGGGAGCAGTACTTC
CAISESAAGEGTGEQYF